These 2 T cell receptor beta chains came from one sample sequenced in a study of CD8+ T cells in alopecia areata. Documented treatment: oral pan-JAK inhibitor, 5-10 mg twice daily. RNA extraction was followed by reverse transcription into cDNA, which acted as the sequencing template. The table came from immunoSEQ multiplex PCR; TCRdb's copy has only in-frame clones and leaves some out. The data show approximately 210,000 clones, around three fifths seen once. This sample comprised CD4+ T cells sorted from blood, obtained at week 4, from a patient treated with tofacitinib. The receptors derive from a human donor with alopecia areata.

This clone was detected only a few times. The chain couples TRBV6-6 to TRBJ2-3; 13 bases match TRBD2. Trimming removed 6 bases from V and 5 bases from J; junction bases left unmatched: 5. This CDR3 is built from 15 residues. The germline V gene encodes CDR1 MNHNY and CDR2 SVGAGI (reference sequence). The CDR3 reads CASSRLAGGGDTQYF. The CDR3 nucleotides are TGTGCCAGCAGCAGACTAGCGGGGGGCGGAGATACGCAGTATTTT.

The V call is TRBV7-2, the J call TRBJ2-5; D is perhaps TRBD2 (5 bases). CDR3 length equals 13 residues. Trimming left V 3 bases short and J 4 bases short, with 9 bases between. The germline V gene encodes CDR1 SGHTA and CDR2 FQGNSA. The DNA of the CDR3 is TGTGCCAGCAGCTTTTGGGAGCGAGAGACCCAGTACTTC. It codes for CASSFWERETQYF.